Following are 16 T cell receptor beta chains from one sample sequenced in a study of Ad26.COV2.S vaccination and SARS-CoV-2 variants. Treatment meaning: roughly 20 received Ad26.COV2.S at low or high dose, single or two shots; a few received placebo; per-sample allocation not given. Sampling took place 63 days after the first vaccine or placebo injection. Using immunoSEQ multiplex PCR, the repertoire was profiled, and TCRdb retains in-frame clones only, with some absent. The data contain a few hundred thousand clones, approximately 89% of them seen just once; the ten biggest clones take up around 3%. The sequencing here drew on peripheral blood, taken in a trial of Ad26.COV2.S vaccine versus placebo. These receptors originate from a person between 18 and 59 years old who received the Ad26.COV2.S COVID-19 vaccine or a placebo.

V usage is TRBV21-1 and J usage is TRBJ2-3; the table assigns TRBD2, which was not confirmed against the DNA. TRBV21-1 is an annotated pseudogene. The CDR3 consists of 23 residues. The CDR3 nucleotides are TGTGCCAGCAGTCGAAAGGTAACTAGCGGGCCCCCGCTCAGAGACTTAAGCACAGATACGCAGTATTTT. It is translated as CASSRKVTSGPPLRDLSTDTQYF.

The chain links TRBV11-2 to TRBJ2-7; 7 bases agree with TRBD2. The CDR3 totals 16 residues. The V gene end was trimmed by 5 bases and the J gene end by 2 bases; junction bases not matched to a gene: 12. Germline CDR1 and CDR2: SGHAT and FQNNGV. The CDR3 DNA reads TGTGCCAGCAGCCCCCCGGGGAGCGGGGTCCCCTACGAGCAGTACTTC. Residues: CASSPPGSGVPYEQYF.

The J gene is TRBJ2-3, the V gene TRBV27, with unresolved D. Trimming took off 7 bases at V and 2 bases at J, with 4 bases between the two ends. The CDR3 has 11 amino acids. The V gene's germline CDR1 is MNHEY and CDR2 SMNVEV (reference sequence). CDR3 nucleotide sequence: TGTGCCAGCATCTACACAGATACGCAGTATTTT. It codes for CASIYTDTQYF.

The V call is TRBV6-2 or TRBV6-3, the J call TRBJ2-1; 12 bases are shared with TRBD2. Unmatched junction bases numbered 2, after V lost 2 bases and J lost 9 bases. The CDR3 covers 14 residues. Germline assignment: CDR1 MNHEY and CDR2 SVGEGT. The CDR3: CASSYTSGGSEQFF. CDR3 sequence (DNA): TGTGCCAGCAGTTACACTAGCGGGGGGAGTGAGCAGTTCTTC.

The chain carries TRBV28 and TRBJ2-7, with D tentatively TRBD1 (5 bases). The CDR3 consists of 14 residues. V was shortened by 8 bases and J by 1 base, with 15 bases between the two germline ends. Germline V gene sequence: CDR1 MDHEN, CDR2 SYDVKM. The DNA for the CDR3 is TGTGCCAGCGTCGCGGCAGACAGATCCTACGAGCAGTACTTC. Protein product: CASVAADRSYEQYF.

The chain recombines TRBV12-3 or TRBV12-4 with TRBJ1-1; the D is unclear. Trimming took 5 bases from V and 8 from J, leaving 12 bases between them. This CDR3 has 12 residues. CDR3 sequence reads: CASSSPSLEAFF. The CDR3 region has the DNA TGTGCCAGCAGTAGCCCCAGCCTCGAAGCTTTCTTT.

The rearrangement links TRBV19 to TRBJ2-2; perhaps TRBD2 as D (5 bases). Trimming left V 5 bases short and J 2 bases short, with 18 bases between. Germline lookup yields CDR1 LNHDA and CDR2 SQIVND (reference sequence). The CDR3 contains 17 residues. The CDR3: CASSASGITANTGELFF. CDR3 in DNA: TGTGCCAGTAGTGCGTCCGGGATTACAGCTAACACCGGGGAGCTGTTTTTT. Using reference TRBV19 and TRBJ2-2 for the parts outside the CDR3, the full variable domain is DGGITQSPKYLFRKEGQNVTLSCEQNLNHDAMYWYRQDPGQGLRLIYYSQIVNDFQKGDIAEGYSVSREKKESFPLTVTSAQKNPTAFYLCASSASGITANTGELFFGEGSRLTVL.

The chain employs TRBV7-9 and TRBJ1-1; a weak D match, TRBD1 (6 bases). There are 13 residues in the CDR3. Germline CDR1 and CDR2: SEHNR and FQNEAQ (reference sequence). With 2 bases removed from V and 5 bases from J, the gap between germline ends came to 9 bases. In DNA form, the CDR3 reads TGTGCCAGCAGCTTACAGGGGACAACTGAAGCTTTCTTT. Protein product: CASSLQGTTEAFF.

This chain links TRBV27 with TRBJ2-2, with 7 nucleotides matching TRBD1. The CDR3 totals 15 residues. The J segment lost 7 bases and the V segment lost 6 bases, leaving 11 bases of the junction unmatched. In germline, CDR1 is MNHEY, CDR2 SMNVEV (reference sequence). Here the CDR3 DNA reads TGTGCCAGCAGCCCTACAGGGGCGCCCGTCGGGGAGCTGTTTTTT. Translated: CASSPTGAPVGELFF.

The rearrangement links TRBV11-2 to TRBJ2-1; the D call may be TRBD1 or TRBD2 (6 bases each). V was shortened by 5 bases and J by 16 bases, with 21 bases between the two germline ends. The CDR3 extends over 13 amino acids. CDR1 SGHAT and CDR2 FQNNGV come from the germline V gene. CDR3 sequence reads: CASSRSPLEGDFF. The CDR3 region has the DNA TGTGCCAGCAGCAGGTCGCCCTTGGAGGGGGATTTCTTC.

The V gene is TRBV6-1, the J gene TRBJ1-2; the match to TRBD1 covers 7 bases. The CDR3 runs 14 residues. CDR1 and CDR2 from the germline V gene are MNHNS and SASEGT. Trimming took 2 bases from V and 5 from J; bases not matched to a gene: 5. The CDR3 DNA follows: TGTGCCAGCAGTGAATTACAGGGGTCTTATGGCTACACCTTC. Protein product: CASSELQGSYGYTF.

The rearrangement uses TRBV6-6 and TRBJ1-6; no definite D call. Germline CDR1 is MNHNY and CDR2 is SVGAGI (reference sequence). The CDR3 sequence is 14 residues long. V gave up 5 bases and J gave up 7 bases, with 12 bases separating them. The CDR3 nucleotides read TGTGCCAGCAGTCGATCAGGAGGGAATTCACCCCTCCACTTT. This encodes CASSRSGGNSPLHF.

The V call is TRBV6-2 or TRBV6-3, the J call TRBJ2-5; D remains ambiguous. The CDR3 has 13 residues. Trimming left V 0 bases short and J 5 bases short, with 7 bases between. Per germline, CDR1 MNHEY and CDR2 SVGEGT. The CDR3 DNA follows: TGTGCCAGCAGTTACTCCTTGGGGGAGACCCAGTACTTC. This translates into CASSYSLGETQYF.

CDR3 nucleotides: TGTGCCAGCAGCTTGAGTCCGGCACAGGGCGGAGGCGAGCAGTACTTC. It codes for CASSLSPAQGGGEQYF. This chain joins TRBV5-4 and TRBJ2-7, with TRBD1 as a possible D gene (6 bases). Germline V gives CDR1 SGHNT, CDR2 YYREEE (reference sequence). V was clipped by 1 base and J by 6 bases, with 20 bases between them. The CDR3 is 16 residues long.

This rearrangement joins TRBV20-1 to TRBJ1-5; D is perhaps TRBD1 (5 bases). Germline values: CDR1 DFQATT, CDR2 SNEGSKA (reference sequence). With 3 bases removed from V and 4 bases from J, the gap between germline ends came to 7 bases. The CDR3 is 12 residues long. The CDR3: CSASGGNQPQHF. The CDR3 DNA reads TGCAGTGCTAGTGGGGGGAATCAGCCCCAGCATTTT.

The rearrangement joins TRBV27 to TRBJ1-1; TRBD1 agrees at 7 bases. CDR1 is MNHEY, CDR2 SMNVEV, per germline (reference sequence). V lost 6 bases and J lost 4; bases outside the gene matches: 14. The CDR3 length is 16 residues. CDR3: CASSSGQVARGTEAFF. Written as DNA, the CDR3 is TGTGCCAGCAGCTCCGGACAGGTCGCCCGTGGCACTGAAGCTTTCTTT.